The following is a T cell receptor (beta chain) sequence with its context. Its antigen remains unknown. CDR1 MNHNY and CDR2 SVGAGI come from the germline V gene (reference sequence). This CDR3 has 16 residues. V was pared by 5 bases and J by 0 bases, with 14 bases between. Clones were read by immunoSEQ multiplex PCR, and TCRdb kept only the in-frame ones, dropping some. The data hold about 45,000 clones, with about 89% observed a single time. These data belong to a study of OX40 agonist ivuxolimab in advanced cancers. In the study overall: At 0.01 to 10 mg/kg, ivuxolimab was administered intravenously to patients every 2 weeks. Past anti-PD-1, anti-PD-L1 or anti-CTLA-4 therapy was accepted, and 30% to 50% had received some.

Findings of the study overall: On average, CD8+ T cells had more expanded clones than CD4+.

Researchers took blood at baseline, on cycle 4 day 1, and on cycle 7 day 1. This receptor was taken from an adult with an advanced solid tumor such as melanoma, head and neck, liver or kidney cancer. V usage is TRBV6-6 and J usage is TRBJ2-1; perhaps TRBD1 as D (6 bases). This specimen was CD4+ or CD8+ T cells sorted from blood, taken in a trial of the OX40 agonist ivuxolimab. CDR3 DNA sequence: TGTGCCAGCAGTACTAACAGGGAAAGCTCCTACAATGAGCAGTTCTTC. Its translation: CASSTNRESSYNEQFF.